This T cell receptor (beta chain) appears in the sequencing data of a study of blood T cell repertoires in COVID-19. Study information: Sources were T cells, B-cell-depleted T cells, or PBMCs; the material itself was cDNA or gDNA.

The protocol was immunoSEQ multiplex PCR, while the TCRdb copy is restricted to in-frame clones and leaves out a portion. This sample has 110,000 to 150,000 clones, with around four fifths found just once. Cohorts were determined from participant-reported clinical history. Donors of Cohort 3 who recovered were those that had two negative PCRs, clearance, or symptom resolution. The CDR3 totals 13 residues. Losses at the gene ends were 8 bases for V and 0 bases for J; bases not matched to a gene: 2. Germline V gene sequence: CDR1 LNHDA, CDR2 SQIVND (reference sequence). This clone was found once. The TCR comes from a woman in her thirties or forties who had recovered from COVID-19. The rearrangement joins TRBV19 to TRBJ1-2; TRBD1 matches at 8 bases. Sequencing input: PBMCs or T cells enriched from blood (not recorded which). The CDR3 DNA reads TGTGCCAGTGGACAGGGAGCTAACTATGGCTACACCTTC. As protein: CASGQGANYGYTF.